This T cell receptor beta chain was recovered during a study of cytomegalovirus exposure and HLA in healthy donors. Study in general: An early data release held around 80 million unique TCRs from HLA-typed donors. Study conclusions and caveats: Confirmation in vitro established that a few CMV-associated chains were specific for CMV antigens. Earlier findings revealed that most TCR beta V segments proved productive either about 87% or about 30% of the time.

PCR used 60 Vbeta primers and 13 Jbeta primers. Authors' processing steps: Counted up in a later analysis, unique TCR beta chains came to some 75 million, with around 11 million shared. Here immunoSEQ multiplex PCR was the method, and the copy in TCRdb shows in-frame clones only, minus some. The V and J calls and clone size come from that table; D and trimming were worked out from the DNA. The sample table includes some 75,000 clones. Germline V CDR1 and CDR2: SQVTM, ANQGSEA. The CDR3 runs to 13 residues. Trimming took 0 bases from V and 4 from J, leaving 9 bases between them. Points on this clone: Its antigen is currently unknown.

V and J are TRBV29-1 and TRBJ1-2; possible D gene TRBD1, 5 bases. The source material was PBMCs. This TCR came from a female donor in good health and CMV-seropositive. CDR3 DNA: TGCAGCGTTGAAGAGGAAGGGGTCTATGGCTACACCTTC. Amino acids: CSVEEEGVYGYTF.